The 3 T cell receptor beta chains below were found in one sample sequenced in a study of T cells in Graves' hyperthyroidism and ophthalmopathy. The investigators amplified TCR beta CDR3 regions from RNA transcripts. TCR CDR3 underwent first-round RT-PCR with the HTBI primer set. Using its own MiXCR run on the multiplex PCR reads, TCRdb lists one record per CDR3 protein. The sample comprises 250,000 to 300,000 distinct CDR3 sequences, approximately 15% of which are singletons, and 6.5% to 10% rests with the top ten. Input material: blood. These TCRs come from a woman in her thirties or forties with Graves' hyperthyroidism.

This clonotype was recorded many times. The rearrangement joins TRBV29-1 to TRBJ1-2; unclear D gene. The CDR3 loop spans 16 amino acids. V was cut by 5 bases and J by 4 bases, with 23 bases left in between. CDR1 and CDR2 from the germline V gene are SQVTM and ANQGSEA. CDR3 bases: TGCAGCGTTTTTGGAGGGCTCCATACTTCCTTCTATGGCTACACCTTC. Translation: CSVFGGLHTSFYGYTF.

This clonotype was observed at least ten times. CDR3 region: CASKPFQPGGGTEAFF. CDR3 in DNA: TGTGCCAGCAAACCCTTTCAACCAGGGGGCGGCACTGAAGCTTTCTTT. V usage is TRBV25-1 and J usage is TRBJ1-1; 8 nucleotides align to TRBD1. The CDR3 extends over 16 amino acids. Germline trimming cut 7 bases from V and 4 bases from J; bases unmatched to any gene: 14. Per the germline V gene, CDR1 is MGHDK and CDR2 is SYGVNS. Based on the CDR3 plus reference TRBV25-1 and TRBJ1-1, the full variable domain is EADIYQTPRYLVIGTGKKITLECSQTMGHDKMYWYQQDPGMELHLIHYSYGVNSTEKGDLSSESTVSRIRTEHFPLTLESARPSHTSQYLCASKPFQPGGGTEAFFGQGTRLTVV.

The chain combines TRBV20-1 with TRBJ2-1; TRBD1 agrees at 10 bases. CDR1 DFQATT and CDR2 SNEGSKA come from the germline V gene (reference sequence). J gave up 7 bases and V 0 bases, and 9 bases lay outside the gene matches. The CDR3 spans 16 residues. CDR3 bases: TGCAGTGCTAGAGATACCGGGACAGGGGCCTGGAATGAGCAGTTCTTC. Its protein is CSARDTGTGAWNEQFF.